This T cell receptor (beta chain) emerged from a study of CD8 T cells in Susac syndrome. Study results and limitations: The study conceded that its TCR sequencing and HLA analysis involved relatively few individuals.

Treatment-naive patients with stable or active relapsing-remitting disease served as multiple sclerosis controls. RNA was extracted with the RNeasy kit, and a quantity of roughly 0.5 to 1 ug was reverse transcribed using random hexamers. By means of immunoSEQ multiplex PCR, TCR beta CDR3 spanning 54 Vbeta and 13 Jbeta underwent amplification. TCRdb independently ran MiXCR on the immunoSEQ multiplex PCR reads; one entry per CDR3 protein. Altogether 210,000 or so distinct CDR3 sequences are present, 80% to 95% being singletons, with the ten largest covering roughly 0.13%. Turning to this clonotype: What it binds is unknown.

Specimen: CD8+ T cells from PBMCs. The receptor was isolated from a human donor with multiple sclerosis.

The CDR3 here is CASSSLAGGLDEQFF. Here the CDR3 DNA reads TGTGCCAGCAGCTCATTAGCGGGAGGCTTAGATGAGCAGTTCTTC. The chain is built from TRBV7-3 and TRBJ2-1; 10 bases fit TRBD2. CDR1 is SGHTA and CDR2 is FQGTGA in the germline V gene. The CDR3 loop spans 15 amino acids. Losses at the gene ends were 4 bases for V and 8 bases for J; bases not matched to a gene: 8.